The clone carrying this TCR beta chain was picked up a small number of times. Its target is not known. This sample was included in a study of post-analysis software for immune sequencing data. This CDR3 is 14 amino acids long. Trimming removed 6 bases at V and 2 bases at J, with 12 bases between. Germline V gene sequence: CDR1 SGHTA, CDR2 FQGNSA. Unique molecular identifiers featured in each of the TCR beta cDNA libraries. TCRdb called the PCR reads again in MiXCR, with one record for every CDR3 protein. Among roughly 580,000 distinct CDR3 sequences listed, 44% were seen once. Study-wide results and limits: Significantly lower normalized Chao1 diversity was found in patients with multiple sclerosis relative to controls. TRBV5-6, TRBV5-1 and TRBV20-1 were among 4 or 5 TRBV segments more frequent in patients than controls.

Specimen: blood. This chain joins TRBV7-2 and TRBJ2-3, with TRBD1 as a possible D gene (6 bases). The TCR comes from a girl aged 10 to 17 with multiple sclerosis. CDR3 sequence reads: CASRATGFTDTQYF. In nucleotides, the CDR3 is TGTGCCAGCAGAGCTACAGGGTTCACAGATACGCAGTATTTT.